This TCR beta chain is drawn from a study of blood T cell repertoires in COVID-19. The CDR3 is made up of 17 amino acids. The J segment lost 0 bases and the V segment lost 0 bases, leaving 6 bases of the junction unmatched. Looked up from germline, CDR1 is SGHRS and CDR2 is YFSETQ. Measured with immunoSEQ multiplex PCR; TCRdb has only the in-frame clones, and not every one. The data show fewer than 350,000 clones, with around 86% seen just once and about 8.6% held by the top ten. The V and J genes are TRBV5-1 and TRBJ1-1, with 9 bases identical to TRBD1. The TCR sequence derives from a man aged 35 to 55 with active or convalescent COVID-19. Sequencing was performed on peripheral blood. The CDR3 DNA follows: TGCGCCAGCAGCTTGGCCGACAGGGGGTGGGTGAACACTGAAGCTTTCTTT. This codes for CASSLADRGWVNTEAFF.